The rows below give T cell receptor beta chains drawn from one sample of a study of blood T cell repertoires in COVID-19. Using immunoSEQ multiplex PCR, the repertoire was profiled, and TCRdb retains in-frame clones only, with some absent. Of 200,000 to 250,000 clones listed, roughly 80% are singletons. The sequenced sample consisted of peripheral blood. Source of these receptors: an older woman with acute or convalescent COVID-19. Both conserved end residues are part of each CDR3. Fields, in order: J gene, CDR3 length, V gene, D gene, clone size, CDR3 protein, CDR3 DNA. A D gene is named only where the DNA matches it firmly. The listing skips clone size in some rows; elsewhere it reads once, few, many or a size class.

TRBJ2-2	16	TRBV4-3	TRBD1	.	CASSLYRDSNTGELFF	TGCGCCAGCAGCCTATACCGGGACAGTAACACCGGGGAGCTGTTTTTT
TRBJ1-1	14	TRBV19	.	.	CASSSWGRNTEAFF	TGTGCCAGTAGCAGCTGGGGGCGGAACACTGAAGCTTTCTTT
TRBJ1-6	16	TRBV7-2	.	.	CASSLEREASNSPLHF	TGTGCCAGCAGCTTAGAAAGGGAGGCGAGTAATTCACCCCTCCACTTT
TRBJ2-2	14	TRBV19	TRBD1	.	CASTFGQGAGELFF	TGTGCCAGTACGTTTGGACAGGGGGCCGGGGAGCTGTTTTTT
TRBJ1-1	16	TRBV2	.	.	CASRRDAVGGNTEAFF	TGTGCCAGCAGGCGGGACGCTGTGGGGGGGAACACTGAAGCTTTCTTT
TRBJ2-1	16	TRBV5-1	TRBD2	.	CASSPSGLAGYNEQFF	TGCGCCAGCAGCCCTTCGGGACTAGCGGGATACAATGAGCAGTTCTTC
TRBJ1-1	12	TRBV28	.	.	CASHFSNTEAFF	TGTGCCAGCCACTTCTCCAACACTGAAGCTTTCTTT
TRBJ1-2	13	TRBV2	.	few	CASSVVAGNGYTF	TGTGCCAGCAGTGTTGTCGCAGGGAACGGCTACACCTTC
TRBJ1-1	13	TRBV29-1	.	.	CSVGRTANTEAFF	TGCAGCGTTGGTCGGACAGCGAACACTGAAGCTTTCTTT
TRBJ1-2	16	TRBV28	.	.	CASSSSGTPVNYGYTF	TGTGCCAGCAGTTCGTCCGGGACACCGGTTAACTATGGCTACACCTTC
TRBJ1-4	16	TRBV2	TRBD1	.	CASSAKGQGLNEKLFF	TGTGCCAGCAGTGCAAAGGGACAGGGCCTCAATGAAAAACTGTTTTTT
TRBJ2-1	14	TRBV3-1/TRBV3-2	.	.	CASSHTSGAFEQFF	TGTGCCAGCAGCCACACATCAGGGGCATTTGAGCAGTTCTTC
TRBJ1-5	16	TRBV18	.	.	CASSAQEKGSNQPQHF	TGTGCCAGCTCAGCTCAGGAAAAGGGGAGCAATCAGCCCCAGCATTTT
TRBJ2-2	17	TRBV7-2	TRBD2	.	CASSLISGGYKTGELFF	TGTGCCAGCAGCTTAATTAGCGGGGGTTACAAAACCGGGGAGCTGTTTTTT
TRBJ2-5	14	TRBV19	TRBD2	.	CASSLVAGVETQYF	TGTGCCAGTAGTTTGGTAGCGGGGGTGGAGACCCAGTACTTC
TRBJ1-4	18	TRBV2	TRBD1	.	CASRFRDRGALTNEKLFF	TGTGCCAGTCGATTCCGGGACAGGGGTGCTCTAACTAATGAAAAACTGTTTTTT
TRBJ1-1	15	TRBV14	.	.	CASSQTGRVNTEAFF	TGTGCCAGCAGCCAGACAGGAAGGGTGAACACTGAAGCTTTCTTT
TRBJ1-4	15	TRBV3-1/TRBV3-2	.	.	CASSQASITGEKLFF	TGTGCCAGCAGCCAAGCCAGCATAACGGGTGAAAAACTGTTTTTT
TRBJ1-6	15	TRBV4-3	.	.	CASSQDEGGRSPLHF	TGCGCCAGCAGCCAAGATGAGGGGGGGAGGTCACCCCTCCACTTT
TRBJ2-6	18	TRBV9	TRBD2	few	CASSQGTRYFSGANVLTF	TGTGCCAGCAGCCAGGGGACTAGGTATTTCTCTGGGGCCAACGTCCTGACTTTC
TRBJ1-5	15	TRBV4-3	TRBD1	.	CASSQDPRGYQPQHF	TGCGCCAGCAGCCAAGATCCCAGGGGGTATCAGCCCCAGCATTTT
TRBJ1-2	15	TRBV9	TRBD1	.	CASSVEYRGNYGYTF	TGTGCCAGCAGCGTAGAATACAGGGGGAACTATGGCTACACCTTC
TRBJ1-2	14	TRBV19	TRBD1	.	CASSIHRDRGGYTF	TGTGCCAGTAGTATTCATCGGGACAGGGGAGGCTACACCTTC
TRBJ2-3	16	TRBV6-5	TRBD2	.	CASSYTRLAGGHTQYF	TGTGCCAGCAGTTACACGAGGCTAGCGGGGGGGCATACGCAGTATTTT
TRBJ1-1	18	TRBV9	TRBD1	.	CASSVSDRGWDMNTEAFF	TGTGCCAGCAGCGTTTCCGACAGGGGTTGGGATATGAACACTGAAGCTTTCTTT
TRBJ2-1	15	TRBV6-2/TRBV6-3	.	.	CASSYSVTAYNEQFF	TGTGCCAGCAGTTACTCGGTGACAGCTTACAATGAGCAGTTCTTC
TRBJ2-1	18	TRBV9	.	few	CASSVAFVRGHGKNEQFF	TGTGCCAGCAGCGTAGCTTTCGTCAGGGGTCATGGAAAGAATGAGCAGTTCTTC
TRBJ1-6	15	TRBV7-9	.	.	CASTPGGTYNSPLHF	TGTGCCAGCACCCCGGGGGGGACTTATAATTCACCCCTCCACTTT
TRBJ1-4	13	TRBV25-1	.	.	CASSASGEEKLFF	TGTGCCAGCAGTGCCTCGGGGGAAGAAAAACTGTTTTTT
TRBJ2-7	12	TRBV7-9	.	.	CASSLSSYEQYF	TGTGCCAGCAGCCTAAGCTCCTACGAGCAGTACTTC
TRBJ1-1	14	TRBV10-3	.	.	CAISASPGDTEAFF	TGTGCCATCAGTGCCTCTCCAGGGGACACTGAAGCTTTCTTT
TRBJ2-3	15	TRBV9	.	.	CASSVGPGQADTQYF	TGTGCCAGCAGCGTAGGTCCAGGGCAAGCAGATACGCAGTATTTT
TRBJ2-2	16	TRBV3-1/TRBV3-2	TRBD2	.	CASSQVLLAGVGELFF	TGTGCCAGCAGCCAAGTTTTACTAGCGGGGGTCGGGGAGCTGTTTTTT
TRBJ2-7	15	TRBV15	.	.	CATSRDLGSPYEQYF	TGTGCCACCAGCAGAGATTTGGGCAGCCCCTACGAGCAGTACTTC
TRBJ1-2	13	TRBV6-5	.	.	CASTRTANYGYTF	TGTGCCAGCACCCGGACAGCTAACTATGGCTACACCTTC
TRBJ1-2	13	TRBV12-3/TRBV12-4	TRBD1	.	CASTTQGNYGYTF	TGTGCCAGCACCACACAGGGGAACTATGGCTACACCTTC